This T cell receptor beta chain was sequenced for a study of molecular identifiers for immune sequencing clone quantification. This clonotype was seen more than once but under ten times. Antigen unknown. Study observations and caveats: Highly expanded clone sizes could end up underestimated if a barcode were shared by identical TCR molecules.

The bulk TCR libraries were made with methods described before and with listed TCR primers. TCRdb reprocessed the PCR reads via MiXCR and lists one record per CDR3 protein. The table lists around 470,000 distinct CDR3 sequences, over 20% of them singletons. Germline assignment: CDR1 LNHDA and CDR2 SQIVND (reference sequence). CDR3 size: 14 residues. V was clipped by 4 bases and J by 8 bases; unmatched bases: 6. Material: naive CD8+ T cells from blood, with Jurkat cell RNA spiked in. Stated subset: FACS-sorted CD8+CD4-CCR7+CD45RA+ naive T cells. The chain carries TRBV19 and TRBJ1-5; 9 bases agree with TRBD1. The sequence came from a human donor in good health. Some libraries in this study had Jurkat cell RNA spiked in. The CDR3 protein is CASSTTGGSEPQHF. The DNA for the CDR3 is TGTGCCAGTAGTACGACAGGGGGTAGTGAGCCCCAGCATTTT.